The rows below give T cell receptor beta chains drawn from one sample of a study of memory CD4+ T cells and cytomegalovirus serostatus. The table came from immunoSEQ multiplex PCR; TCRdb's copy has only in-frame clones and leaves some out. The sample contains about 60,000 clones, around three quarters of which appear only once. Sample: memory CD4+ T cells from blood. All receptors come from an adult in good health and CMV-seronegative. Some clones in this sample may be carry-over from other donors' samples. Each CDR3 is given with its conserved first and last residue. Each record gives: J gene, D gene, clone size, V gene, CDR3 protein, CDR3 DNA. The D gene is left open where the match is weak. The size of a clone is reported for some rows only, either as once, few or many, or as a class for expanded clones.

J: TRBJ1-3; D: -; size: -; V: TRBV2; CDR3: CASTIVSSGNTIYF; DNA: TGTGCCAGCACTATCGTAAGCTCTGGAAACACCATATATTTT
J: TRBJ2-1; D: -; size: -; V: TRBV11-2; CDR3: CASSSSSHLSYNEQFF; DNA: TGTGCCAGCAGCTCGTCCAGTCACCTCTCCTACAATGAGCAGTTCTTC
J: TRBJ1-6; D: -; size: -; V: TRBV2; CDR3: CASSGINSPLHF; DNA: TGTGCCAGCAGTGGGATTAATTCACCCCTCCACTTT
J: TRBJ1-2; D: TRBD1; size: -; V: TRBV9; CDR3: CASSAFDRGGAYGYTF; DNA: TGTGCCAGCAGCGCCTTCGACAGAGGGGGCGCTTATGGCTACACCTTC
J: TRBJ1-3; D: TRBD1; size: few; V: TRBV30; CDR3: CAWIQGSGNTIYF; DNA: TGTGCCTGGATACAGGGGTCTGGAAACACCATATATTTT
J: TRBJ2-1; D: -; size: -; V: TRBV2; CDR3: CASSELGYEQFF; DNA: TGTGCCAGCAGTGAGTTGGGTTATGAGCAGTTCTTC
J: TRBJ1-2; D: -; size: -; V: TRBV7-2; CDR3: CASSLAPGANYGYTF; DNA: TGTGCCAGCAGCTTAGCCCCAGGGGCAAACTATGGCTACACCTTC
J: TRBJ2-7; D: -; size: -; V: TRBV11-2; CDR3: CASSLSWSTGTPYEQYF; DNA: TGTGCCAGCAGCTTATCCTGGAGTACCGGGACCCCCTACGAGCAGTACTTC
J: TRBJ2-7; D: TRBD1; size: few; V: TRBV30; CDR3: CAWVRDRPYEQYF; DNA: TGTGCCTGGGTCAGGGACAGACCCTACGAGCAGTACTTC
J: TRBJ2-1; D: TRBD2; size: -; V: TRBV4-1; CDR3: CASSQPTLTSRLDNEQFF; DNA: TGCGCCAGCAGCCAGCCCACCCTGACTAGCAGACTCGACAATGAGCAGTTCTTC